This T cell receptor (beta chain) derives from a study of T cell repertoires in cytomegalovirus infection. Study overall: Indications came from public TCR beta signatures; they pointed to CMV infection and to a matching HLA type.

TCRdb re-called the reads with MiXCR, one entry per CDR3 protein. The profile shows about 310,000 distinct CDR3 sequences, about 8.8% of them singletons. Notes on the study in general: Frequencies of public TCR beta families were cumulated, and this identified carriers of CMV plus the relevant HLA. Within the response measured ex vivo, HLA-C-restricted CMV-specific TCR beta clonotypes were dominant.

At least ten counts were recorded for this clonotype. The antigen is unknown. This receptor was taken from a human donor in good health (CMV status not recorded). Some clones in this sample may be carry-over from other donors' samples. Material for sequencing was PBMCs.

CDR3 protein: CASSLAQSLQETQYF. The CDR3 DNA reads as TGTGCCAGCAGCTTAGCGCAGTCGCTTCAAGAGACCCAGTACTTC. The rearrangement links TRBV7-9 to TRBJ2-5; D is unresolved. The CDR3 loop spans 15 amino acids. Trimming pared 0 bases from V and 2 bases from J, leaving 10 bases between. Per germline, CDR1 SEHNR and CDR2 FQNEAQ (reference sequence). Full variable domain (remainder filled in from reference TRBV7-9 and TRBJ2-5): DTGVSQNPRHKITKRGQNVTFRCDPISEHNRLYWYRQTLGQGPEFLTYFQNEAQLEKSRLLSDRFSAERPKGSFSTLEIQRTEQGDSAMYLCASSLAQSLQETQYFGPGTRLLVL.